This T cell receptor beta chain appears in the sequencing data of a study of regulatory T cells in long-lasting Graves disease. Study details: Treatment with antithyroid drugs for over 5 years, together with positive TSH receptor antibodies, meant persistent Graves' disease.

Time point specified: persistent/refractory GD, antithyroid drugs over 5 years with positive TRAb. The TCR library was prepared using RNA isolated from PBMCs. This clonotype came up many times. HTBI primers from iRepertoire and Arm-PCR of CDR3 regions yielded the TCR beta libraries. TCRdb reanalysed the multiplex PCR reads using MiXCR and keeps one entry per CDR3 protein. The data show 500,000 to 800,000 distinct CDR3 sequences, around 32% seen once. Germline V gene sequence: CDR1 MNHNS, CDR2 SASEGT. There are 12 residues in the CDR3. Unmatched junction bases numbered 6, after V lost 7 bases and J lost 11 bases.

This chain uses TRBV6-1 with TRBJ1-4, with TRBD1 matching over 8 bases. This TCR was sampled from a female donor with Graves disease. The source was peripheral blood mononuclear cells (PBMCs), collected when the disease was refractory, from a patient treated with antithyroid drugs. Here the CDR3 reads CASTWTGSKLFF. The CDR3 DNA reads TGTGCCAGCACCTGGACAGGGTCGAAACTGTTTTTT.